This TCR beta chain is from a study of identical twins. V gave up 5 bases and J gave up 4 bases, with 15 bases separating them. This CDR3 is built from 15 residues. Germline assignment: CDR1 MNHEY and CDR2 SVGEGT. Study findings and constraints: Out-of-frame alpha sequences common to twins were enriched for low generation probability. A lower insertion count was a feature of abundant cord blood beta clonotypes, with no such feature in memory repertoires.

This clonotype has a single count. Its antigen is unknown. Template switching supplied a universal primer site; unique molecular identifiers were carried on the cDNA. TCRdb reprocessed the 5' RACE reads via MiXCR and lists one record per CDR3 protein. The sample shows 400,000 to 500,000 distinct CDR3 sequences, about 18% of them seen only once. This clonotype was obtained from a man aged 50 to 60 in good health. The J gene is TRBJ2-1, the V gene TRBV6-2 or TRBV6-3; D possibly corresponds to TRBD1 (6 bases). Sequencing was carried out using naive T cells sorted from blood. CDR3 in DNA: TGTGCCAGCAGTCCAAGGGGGAACCTGTACAATGAGCAGTTCTTC. Amino acid sequence: CASSPRGNLYNEQFF.